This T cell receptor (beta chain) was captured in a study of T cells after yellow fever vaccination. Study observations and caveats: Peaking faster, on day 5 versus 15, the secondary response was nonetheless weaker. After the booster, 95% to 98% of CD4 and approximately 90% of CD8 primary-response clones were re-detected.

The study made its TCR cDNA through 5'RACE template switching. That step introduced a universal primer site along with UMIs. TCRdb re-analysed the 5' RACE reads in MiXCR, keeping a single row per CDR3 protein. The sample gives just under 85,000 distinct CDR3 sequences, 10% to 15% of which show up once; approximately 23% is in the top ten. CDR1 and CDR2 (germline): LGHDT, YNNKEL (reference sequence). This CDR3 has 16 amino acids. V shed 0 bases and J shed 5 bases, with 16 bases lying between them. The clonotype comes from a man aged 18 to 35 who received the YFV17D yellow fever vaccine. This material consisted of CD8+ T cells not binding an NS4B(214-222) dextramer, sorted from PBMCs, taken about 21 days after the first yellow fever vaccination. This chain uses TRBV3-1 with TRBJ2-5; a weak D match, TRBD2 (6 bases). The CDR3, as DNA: TGTGCCAGCAGCCAAGATGGCGGGGTTAGAGGGGAGACCCAGTACTTC. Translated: CASSQDGGVRGETQYF.